The 32 T cell receptor beta chains below all came from one sample that was sequenced in a study of T cells in women clearing cervical HPV infection. Assay used: immunoSEQ multiplex PCR; TCRdb lists only in-frame clones, some missing. Its clone listing holds approximately 37,000 clones. Sequenced input: blood buffy coat. These receptors all come from a woman aged 18 to 75 with a cervical HPV16 infection that either progressed to CIN3+ or cleared (not recorded which).

About this clone: The read is 3 residues too short to cover the CDR3 end, so that end is filled in from the germline J gene. The chain recombines TRBV19 with TRBJ1-5; D unresolved. Germline CDR1 and CDR2: LNHDA and SQIVND (reference sequence). V lost 5 bases to trimming and J lost 0 bases, with 14 bases between them. There are 16 residues in the CDR3. The CDR3 protein is CASSVPQDYSNQPQHF. The CDR3 bases that were read are TGTGCCAGTAGTGTCCCGCAGGATTATAGCAATCAGCCC.

As concerns this clone: Read coverage stops 3 residues before the CDR3 terminus; the germline J gene supplies the remainder. V gene TRBV19 combines with J gene TRBJ1-1; weak D call: TRBD1 (5 bases). Germline V gives CDR1 LNHDA, CDR2 SQIVND (reference sequence). This CDR3 comprises 13 residues. Trimming removed 7 bases at V and 1 base at J, with 10 bases between. The CDR3 sequence is CASNTGPNTEAFF. The DNA read from the CDR3 is TGTGCCAGTAATACAGGTCCGAACACTGAA.

Remarks on this clone: The CDR3 is cut off 3 residues early in the read; its end comes from the germline J gene. The chain couples TRBV2 to TRBJ1-2; D not resolved. CDR3 length: 14 residues. With 0 bases removed from V and 7 bases from J, the gap between germline ends came to 12 bases. From germline, CDR1 is SNHLY and CDR2 FYNNEI. CDR3 DNA, as far as it was read: TGTGCCAGCAGTGAAGCGCTGAGCAACGGTGGC. This translates into CASSEALSNGG. The entire CDR3 sequence reads CASSEALSNGGYTF. The full variable domain, in which reference TRBV2 and TRBJ1-2 provide the parts outside the CDR3, is EPEVTQTPSHQVTQMGQEVILRCVPISNHLYFYWYRQILGQKVEFLVSFYNNEISEKSEIFDDQFSVERPDGSNFTLKIRSTKLEDSAMYFCASSEALSNGGYTFGSGTRLTVV.

To note about this clone: From the germline J gene comes the end of the CDR3, since the read stops 3 residues before it. The chain recombines TRBV19 with TRBJ1-4; D is possibly TRBD1 (5 bases). Germline CDR1 is LNHDA and CDR2 is SQIVND (reference sequence). There are 14 residues in the CDR3. V was shortened by 7 bases and J by 2 bases, with 11 bases between the two germline ends. The CDR3 loop is CASNAGRTNEKLFF. The CDR3 bases that were read are TGTGCCAGTAACGCAGGGAGGACTAATGAAAAA.

As to this clone: The observed sequence ends 3 residues before the CDR3 terminus, with the missing tail filled in from the germline J gene. V gene TRBV2 combines with J gene TRBJ1-5; TRBD1 matches at 7 bases. Germline trimming cut 6 bases from V and 5 bases from J; bases unmatched to any gene: 19. The CDR3 consists of 18 residues. Germline V lookup: CDR1 SNHLY, CDR2 FYNNEI. The CDR3 bases that were read are TGTGCCAGCAGCAACGACAGGGCAGGTCCGGAACTACATCAGCCC. It translates to CASSNDRAGPELHQP. The entire CDR3 reads CASSNDRAGPELHQPQHF.

Details on this clone: The read falls 3 residues short of the CDR3 end, and the missing part is taken from the germline J gene. The V and J genes are TRBV3-1 (or the pseudogene TRBV3-2) and TRBJ2-1; D is perhaps TRBD1 (5 bases). V was clipped by 4 bases and J by 6 bases, with 16 bases between them. The CDR3 sequence is 15 residues long. Germline values: CDR1 LGHDT, CDR2 YNNKEL (reference sequence). CDR3 amino acids: CASSPRARAVNEQFF. The part of the CDR3 DNA that was read is TGTGCCAGCAGCCCTCGGGCCAGGGCCGTCAATGAG.

With regard to this clone: The read falls 3 residues short of the CDR3 end, and the missing part is taken from the germline J gene. The rearrangement joins TRBV5-1 to TRBJ2-7, with 13 bases lining up with TRBD2. The CDR3 length is 17 residues. Looked up from germline, CDR1 is SGHRS and CDR2 is YFSETQ. V shed 2 bases, J shed 6 bases, and the junction held 11 bases outside the gene matches. The sequenced part of the CDR3 DNA is TGCGCCAGCAGCTTCCACGTCGAACTAGCGGGAGGGACCGAG. Amino acids: CASSFHVELAGGTE. The CDR3 as a whole reads CASSFHVELAGGTEQYF.

In regard to this clone: The CDR3 end lies 3 residues beyond the end of the read and is filled in from the germline J gene. The genes are TRBV24-1 and TRBJ2-1, with 7 positions matching TRBD1. This CDR3 is 14 amino acids long. Germline trimming cut 5 bases from V and 2 bases from J; bases unmatched to any gene: 2. CDR1 and CDR2 (germline): KGHDR, SFDVKD. The sequenced CDR3 bases are TGTGCCACCAGTGGGGGGACAGCCTACAATGAG. Translating gives CATSGGTAYNE. The CDR3 in full is CATSGGTAYNEQFF.

As to this clone: The read falls 3 residues short of the CDR3 end, and the missing part is taken from the germline J gene. V and J are TRBV18 and TRBJ1-6, with 9 nucleotides matching TRBD1. The ends lost 5 bases at V and 6 bases at J; junction bases unmatched: 5. Germline CDR1 reads KGHSH; CDR2 reads LQKENI. The CDR3 spans 15 residues. The CDR3 DNA, read in part, is TGTGCCAGCTCATTTGGACAGGGGCTTAATTCACCC. It yields the protein CASSFGQGLNSP. The full CDR3 protein is CASSFGQGLNSPLHF.

As to this clone: The read terminates 3 residues ahead of where the CDR3 ends, so the germline J gene completes it. The chain has TRBV5-1 and TRBJ1-1, with D hard to call. CDR1 and CDR2 (germline): SGHRS, YFSETQ. CDR3 length: 14 residues. The CDR3 here is CASSLASTSREAFF. CDR3 DNA, as far as it was read: TGCGCCAGCAGCTTGGCATCGACTAGCAGGGAA.

Points on this clone: The read stops 3 residues short of the end of the CDR3; the missing end is completed from the germline J gene. The chain combines TRBV6-2 or TRBV6-3 with TRBJ1-4; possibly TRBD1 for D (5 bases). CDR1 and CDR2 from the germline V gene are MNHEY and SVGEGT. The CDR3 spans 13 residues. The part of the CDR3 DNA that was read is TGTGCCAGCGGCAGGGTGAATAATTCACCA. It is translated as CASGRVNNSP. From start to end, the CDR3 is CASGRVNNSPLFF.

Concerning this clone itself: The read gets to within 3 residues of the CDR3 end, and the germline J gene fills in the rest. The rearrangement links TRBV19 to TRBJ2-2; perhaps TRBD2 as D (5 bases). The CDR3 length is 16 residues. Per the germline V gene, CDR1 is LNHDA and CDR2 is SQIVND (reference sequence). CDR3 DNA (partial): TGTGCCAGTAGTATACGGAGGCGGCTTGTTGATGAAAAG. Translation: CASSIRRRLVDEK. The CDR3 reads in full as CASSIRRRLVDEKLFF.

Turning to this clone: With the read ending 3 residues before the CDR3 end, the germline J gene is used to fill in that end. The rearrangement links TRBV5-1 to TRBJ1-2; D is perhaps TRBD1 (6 bases). Trimming stripped 1 base from V and 2 bases from J, with 15 bases between. The length of the CDR3 is 16 residues. From germline, CDR1 is SGHRS and CDR2 YFSETQ. The DNA read from the CDR3 is TGCGCCAGCAGCTTGTGGTCGGGGGGCTTGAACTATGGC. Residues: CASSLWSGGLNYG. In full, the CDR3 is CASSLWSGGLNYGYTF.

Comments on this clone: The read stops 3 residues short of the end of the CDR3; the missing end is completed from the germline J gene. The genes are TRBV2 and TRBJ1-4; D is unclear. CDR1 SNHLY and CDR2 FYNNEI come from the germline V gene. V lost 4 bases, J lost 6 bases, and 18 bases lay in between. CDR3 length: 16 amino acids. This CDR3 is CASSGPGFRGHEKLFF. CDR3 DNA (partial): TGTGCCAGCAGTGGTCCGGGGTTTAGAGGGCATGAAAAA.

Note on this clone: The read comes to an end 3 residues before the CDR3 does, leaving the germline J gene to fill in the end. V usage is TRBV10-3 and J usage is TRBJ2-3; D is uncertain. Germline V gene sequence: CDR1 ENHRY, CDR2 SYGVKD. The CDR3 is made up of 14 amino acids. Trimming left V 11 bases short and J 0 bases short, with 15 bases between. The CDR3 sequence: CASRMAFSTDTQYF. The DNA read from the CDR3 is TGTGCCTCTCGTATGGCTTTTAGCACAGATACG.

With regard to this clone: The CDR3 is cut off 3 residues early in the read; its end comes from the germline J gene. This chain joins TRBV28 and TRBJ1-3, with D tentatively TRBD1 (6 bases). The CDR3 covers 15 residues. V lost 5 bases and J 0 bases, leaving 11 bases between the germline ends. Per the germline V gene, CDR1 is MDHEN and CDR2 is SYDVKM. The CDR3: CASSLPQGSGNTIYF. The CDR3 bases that were read are TGTGCCAGCAGTCTACCACAGGGCTCTGGAAACACC.

The CDR3 bases that were read are TGTGCCAGCGCAGGGGATAGCAATCAGCCC. Encoded protein: CASAGDSNQP. The full-length CDR3 reads as CASAGDSNQPQHF. This chain uses TRBV2 with TRBJ1-5, with D possibly matching TRBD1 (6 bases). The read gets to within 3 residues of the CDR3 end, and the germline J gene fills in the rest. Trimming pared 8 bases from V and 0 bases from J, leaving 8 bases between. CDR3 size: 13 residues. CDR1 is SNHLY and CDR2 is FYNNEI in the germline V gene.

In the case of this clone: The read is 3 residues too short to cover the CDR3 end, so that end is filled in from the germline J gene. This rearrangement joins TRBV6-2 or TRBV6-3 to TRBJ1-5; 8 nucleotides match TRBD1. V lost 6 bases, J lost 0 bases, and 4 bases stayed unmatched. The CDR3 covers 15 residues. Looked up from germline, CDR1 is MNHEY and CDR2 is SVGEGT. This CDR3 is CASSRQGTSNQPQHF. CDR3 DNA, as far as it was read: TGTGCCAGCAGCCGACAGGGGACTAGCAATCAGCCC.

In regard to this clone: With the read ending 3 residues before the CDR3 end, the germline J gene is used to fill in that end. This sequence joins TRBV23-1 and TRBJ2-3, with D perhaps matching TRBD1 (6 bases). TRBV23-1 is an open reading frame, and its role is uncertain. The CDR3 totals 15 residues. The CDR3 here is CASSQYGGRNQPQYF. The sequenced CDR3 bases are TGCGCCAGCAGTCAATATGGGGGCCGGAATCAGCCG.

Comments on this clone: With the read ending 3 residues before the CDR3 end, the germline J gene is used to fill in that end. The chain employs TRBV20-1 and TRBJ2-3; D unresolved. Germline CDR1 DFQATT, CDR2 SNEGSKA (reference sequence). This CDR3 spans 13 amino acids. Trimming took off 0 bases at V and 3 bases at J, with 7 bases between the two ends. Partial CDR3 DNA: TGCAGTGCTAGAGATCAGGCGACAGATACG. Protein sequence: CSARDQATDT. The full CDR3 sequence reads CSARDQATDTQYF.

Comment on this clone: The CDR3 end falls 3 residues outside the read, so it is completed with the germline J gene. This chain connects TRBV5-6 to TRBJ2-1; D may be TRBD1 (6 bases). Deletions cut 1 base from V and 3 bases from J, with 11 bases between. The CDR3 runs 15 residues. The germline CDR1 and CDR2 sequences are SGHDT and YYEEEE. The covered CDR3 bases are TGTGCCAGCAGCTTGTGGGAGACAGGCTACAATGAG. Protein: CASSLWETGYNE. The whole CDR3 sequence reads CASSLWETGYNEQFF. Full variable domain (remainder filled in from reference TRBV5-6 and TRBJ2-1): DAGVTQSPTHLIKTRGQQVTLRCSPKSGHDTVSWYQQALGQGPQFIFQYYEEEERQRGNFPDRFSGHQFPNYSSELNVNALLLGDSALYLCASSLWETGYNEQFFGPGTRLTVL.

About this clone: With the read ending 3 residues before the CDR3 end, the germline J gene is used to fill in that end. The V gene is TRBV28, the J gene TRBJ2-7, with a weak D call TRBD1 (6 bases). There are 16 residues in the CDR3. V lost 1 base to trimming and J lost 3 bases, with 16 bases between them. From germline, CDR1 is MDHEN and CDR2 SYDVKM. The chain's CDR3 is CASSLFGQGNFYEQYF. The part of the CDR3 DNA that was read is TGTGCCAGCAGTTTATTTGGGCAGGGGAATTTCTACGAG.

For this clone: The sequence runs out 3 residues before the end of the CDR3; the remainder is reconstructed from the germline J gene. This rearrangement joins TRBV2 to TRBJ1-2; no clear D gene. The length of the CDR3 is 13 residues. V was shortened by 6 bases and J by 4 bases, with 12 bases between the two germline ends. CDR1 and CDR2 (germline): SNHLY, FYNNEI. The part of the CDR3 DNA that was read is TGTGCCAGCAGGCTGGCCTTAAGCTATGGC. It codes for CASRLALSYG. The CDR3 reads in full as CASRLALSYGYTF.

Of note for this clone: The read stops 3 residues short of the end of the CDR3; the missing end is completed from the germline J gene. The chain is built from TRBV7-7 and TRBJ1-2; 7 bases agree with TRBD1. The CDR3 sequence is 15 residues long. Germline values: CDR1 SSHAT, CDR2 FNYEAQ (reference sequence). CDR3 residues: CASSYGTPGTDTYTF. The DNA read from the CDR3 is TGTGCCAGCAGCTACGGGACTCCAGGGACAGATACC.

Of note for this clone: The DNA ends 3 residues before the CDR3 does, and the rest of the CDR3 is filled in from the germline J gene. The gene calls are TRBV20-1 and TRBJ2-3; the match to TRBD2 covers 7 bases. The CDR3 is 14 residues long. Unmatched junction bases numbered 3, after V lost 1 base and J lost 2 bases. Germline loops: CDR1 DFQATT, CDR2 SNEGSKA (reference sequence). The CDR3 spells CSARVGGITDTQYF. The sequenced CDR3 bases are TGCAGTGCTAGAGTGGGGGGGATCACAGATACG.

On this clone: The CDR3 end falls 3 residues outside the read, so it is completed with the germline J gene. The J gene is TRBJ2-7, the V gene TRBV20-1, with D possibly matching TRBD2 (5 bases). Per the germline V gene, CDR1 is DFQATT and CDR2 is SNEGSKA (reference sequence). Trimming cost V 6 bases and J 3 bases, with 9 bases left between them. The CDR3 has 11 amino acids. CDR3 loop: CSAPGDYEQYF. Partial CDR3 DNA: TGCAGTGCACCCGGGGACTACGAG.

With regard to this clone: Its ends do not fully match the called genes, so a read error is possible. The observed sequence ends 3 residues before the CDR3 terminus, with the missing tail filled in from the germline J gene. This CDR3 is also generated by other DNA sequences in the sample. V gene TRBV30 combines with J gene TRBJ1-3; D is possibly TRBD1 (6 bases). CDR1 is GTSNPN, CDR2 SVGIG, per germline (reference sequence). This CDR3 has 14 residues. Here the CDR3 reads CAWSKGVSGNTIYF. Partial CDR3 DNA: TGTGCCTGGTCGAAGGGGGTCTCTGGAAACACT.

Remarks on this clone: The sequence runs out 3 residues before the end of the CDR3; the remainder is reconstructed from the germline J gene. The chain couples TRBV2 to TRBJ1-2; 11 bases are a match to TRBD1. V lost 3 bases to trimming and J lost 4 bases; unmatched junction nucleotides: 4. Germline V CDR1 and CDR2: SNHLY, FYNNEI. The CDR3 sequence is 15 residues long. CDR3 bases read: TGTGCCAGCAGTGAGGGGACAGGGGGGGGCTATGGC. Translated, it gives CASSEGTGGGYG. The full CDR3 protein reads CASSEGTGGGYGYTF.

The DNA read from the CDR3 is TGTGCCAGCTGTGGACAGGGGAACACTGAA. Translated, it gives CASCGQGNTE. The entire CDR3 protein reads CASCGQGNTEAFF. V and J are TRBV2 and TRBJ1-1; 8 nucleotides align to TRBD1. Sequencing ends 3 residues short of the CDR3 end; the germline J gene provides the rest. J was trimmed by 1 base and V by 8 bases; bases with no gene match: 3. The CDR3 spans 13 residues. Per the germline V gene, CDR1 is SNHLY and CDR2 is FYNNEI.

The sequenced part of the CDR3 DNA is TGTGCCAGTAGTAACAGGGAGAAGTCTGGGCCCCACAATGAG. This sequence encodes CASSNREKSGPHNE. The entire CDR3 sequence reads CASSNREKSGPHNEQFF. V is TRBV19 and J is TRBJ2-1; perhaps TRBD1 as D (6 bases). The CDR3 is cut off 3 residues early in the read; its end comes from the germline J gene. The CDR3 sequence is 17 residues long. Germline lookup yields CDR1 LNHDA and CDR2 SQIVND (reference sequence). Trimming left V 4 bases short and J 5 bases short, with 21 bases between.

A remark on this clone: The read gets to within 3 residues of the CDR3 end, and the germline J gene fills in the rest. This chain uses TRBV30 with TRBJ2-1; TRBD2 agrees at 11 bases. The trim removed 3 bases at V and 3 bases at J, leaving 7 bases unmatched. CDR3 length equals 16 residues. From germline, CDR1 is GTSNPN and CDR2 SVGIG (reference sequence). CDR3 region: CAWSAGTSGHYNEQFF. Incomplete CDR3 DNA: TGTGCCTGGAGCGCCGGGACTAGCGGCCACTACAATGAG.

In regard to this clone: The read terminates 3 residues before the CDR3 end, so the remaining end is supplied by the germline J gene. The chain is built from TRBV13 and TRBJ2-5; TRBD2 is a possible D gene (6 bases). The CDR3 is made up of 14 amino acids. Trimming pared 5 bases from V and 3 bases from J, leaving 13 bases between. CDR1 PRHDT and CDR2 FYEKMQ come from the germline V gene (reference sequence). The CDR3 here is CASSDRDSKETQYF. The part of the CDR3 DNA that was read is TGTGCCAGCAGCGACCGGGACTCAAAAGAGACC.